This T cell receptor beta chain was found in a study of neoadjuvant anti-PD-1 for oral cavity cancer. V lost 2 bases and J 4 bases, leaving 23 bases between the germline ends. Germline CDR1 is GTSNPN and CDR2 is SVGIG (reference sequence). This CDR3 comprises 17 residues. Time point specified: after neoadjuvant nivolumab, at surgical resection. This clone was counted only a few times. TCRdb keeps only in-frame clones here, not all; method: immunoSEQ multiplex PCR. The sample has about 14,000 clones, 65% to 75% seen once. This material consisted of PBMCs, taken after nivolumab (anti-PD-1) treatment. The TCR was taken from a person aged 35-79 years with oral cavity squamous cell carcinoma. The V call is TRBV30, the J call TRBJ1-1; maybe TRBD1 (5 bases). Written as DNA, the CDR3 is TGTGCCTGGAGTCCCTGGCAGGGTAATAGAGGAGGCACTGAAGCTTTCTTT. Translation: CAWSPWQGNRGGTEAFF.